Here is one T cell receptor (beta chain) with its context. The specificity of this receptor is unknown. No base-level quality is on record; no much larger clone is a single base apart. This entry comes from a study of blood T cell repertoires in COVID-19 (dated by TCRdb to the early 2020s). With regard to the full study: Collaborator samples came from the United States, Italy and Spain and covered acute and convalescent phases of COVID-19. The material from the prospective study consisted of cDNA or gDNA derived from T cells, B-cell-depleted T cells, or PBMCs. The dataset comprised deeply sampled blood TCRbeta repertoires from subjects exposed to, actively infected with, or recovered from COVID-19. A freely available public database, intended as a resource for researchers studying the immune response to SARS-CoV-2, is where the repertoires were released. The samples were drawn from the first 160 participants of the ongoing ImmuneRACE study and from 950 to 1,500 subjects provided by 6 global collaborators. A de-identified subject ID, COVID-19 status, age in years and sex were almost always included in the sample metadata. HLA class I and class II types, where available, came from metadata supplied by the sample provider rather than from assay-based typing. Broader findings and caveats from the paper: Clinical and demographic metadata were provided uncurated, with the amount varying by source and participant.

The CDR3, cysteine through phenylalanine, is 13 amino acids long. Only the CDR3 part of the read is kept: 39 bases, read in frame from the first base. CDR1 and CDR2 were assigned from the germline V gene as SGHRS and YFSETQ. Trimming costs V 4 bases and J 10 bases, and their ends lie 14 bases apart. TCRbeta CDR3 regions were amplified from genomic DNA using the immunoSEQ Assay, a bias-controlled multiplex PCR. The authors processed their data as follows. Within the assay, amplification of reference gene primers was used to estimate how many nucleated cells each sample contained. Sequence reads were collapsed and filtered to measure the absolute abundance of every unique TCRbeta CDR3 rearrangement. For each sample, productive Simpson clonality was calculated as the square root of Simpson's diversity index over productive rearrangements. TCRdb's version of the immuneACCESS table is confined to in-frame rearrangements and falls short of the full clone set. An unresolved V gene accounts for under half of the shortfall where checked; the remainder is of unknown origin. The D gene and trimming were derived from the DNA, and the V and J assignments and clone size from that table. This sample lists 200,000 to 250,000 clones; roughly 89% were detected once. More than 3.5% of the sample lies in the top ten.

In the prospective study, participants were about 18 to 89 years old, resided in about two dozen geographic areas of the United States, and were enrolled through a virtual design. In the prospective study, participants were assigned to cohorts based on the clinical history participants reported in a screening survey and a study questionnaire. In the prospective study, mobile phlebotomists collected whole blood, serum and a nasopharyngeal or oropharyngeal swab from each participant. Additional blood draws and questionnaires over an approximately two-month period could optionally be provided by prospective study participants. Before DNA extraction, prospective study blood samples were shipped either frozen or at room temperature.

The specimen was PBMCs or T cells enriched from blood (not recorded which). This chain joins TRBV5-1 to TRBJ2-2; a tentative D match to TRBD2 spans 5 bases. This receptor was taken from a woman aged 40 to 55 with acute COVID-19. The CDR3 protein is CASSPTREEELFF. In nucleotide form, the sequence is TGCGCCAGCAGCCCCACCCGGGAAGAGGAGCTGTTTTTT.